The sequence of this T cell receptor (beta chain) was determined in a study of T cells after yellow fever vaccination. Turning to the study itself: Preparation of the low-cell-number fractions used SMART-Seq v4 Ultra Low Input. Findings and caveats of the study: Once the booster was given, most primary-vaccination clones reappeared, at about 96% for CD4 and 85% to 90% for CD8. A secondary response was less intense yet reached its peak sooner, at day 5 versus 15.

CDR1 and CDR2 from the germline V gene are SGHVS and FQNEAQ. V trimming: 5 bases; J trimming: 0 bases; junction bases outside the gene matches: 10. This CDR3 has 16 residues. 5'RACE template switching generated TCR cDNA, adding a universal primer site and UMIs. TCRdb re-derived calls from the 5' RACE reads in MiXCR, one entry per CDR3 protein. The sample includes nearly 550,000 distinct CDR3 sequences, 19% of them seen just once. A word on this clonotype: No antigen is known for it.

This chain connects TRBV7-8 to TRBJ2-7, with 7 bases lining up with TRBD2. Source: PBMCs, taken 15 days after the yellow fever booster vaccination. This clonotype originated in a man younger than 45 who received the YFV17D yellow fever vaccine. The CDR3 loop reads CASSLPTSESSYEQYF. The DNA of the CDR3 is TGTGCCAGCAGCCTCCCAACTAGCGAGAGCTCCTACGAGCAGTACTTC.